This T cell receptor beta chain emerged from a study of T cells in Graves' hyperthyroidism and ophthalmopathy. Regions amplified from RNA transcripts were the TCR beta CDR3 regions. Primed by the HTBI set, a first-round RT-PCR was run on the TCR CDR3. TCRdb independently ran MiXCR on the multiplex PCR reads; one entry per CDR3 protein. The sample has 500,000 to 600,000 distinct CDR3 sequences; 16% are singletons. V was trimmed by 2 bases and J by 2 bases, leaving 16 bases between them. This CDR3 is built from 17 residues. From germline, CDR1 is LGHDT and CDR2 YNNKEL (reference sequence). This clonotype was observed a handful of times.

Sequences were obtained from blood. The chain has TRBV3-1 and TRBJ2-1, with D unclear. This sequence was found in a woman younger than 30 with Graves' hyperthyroidism. The CDR3 DNA reads TGTGCCAGCAGCCAAACCCTCCCCTTACTGGCCTACAATGAGCAGTTCTTC. Translating it yields CASSQTLPLLAYNEQFF.